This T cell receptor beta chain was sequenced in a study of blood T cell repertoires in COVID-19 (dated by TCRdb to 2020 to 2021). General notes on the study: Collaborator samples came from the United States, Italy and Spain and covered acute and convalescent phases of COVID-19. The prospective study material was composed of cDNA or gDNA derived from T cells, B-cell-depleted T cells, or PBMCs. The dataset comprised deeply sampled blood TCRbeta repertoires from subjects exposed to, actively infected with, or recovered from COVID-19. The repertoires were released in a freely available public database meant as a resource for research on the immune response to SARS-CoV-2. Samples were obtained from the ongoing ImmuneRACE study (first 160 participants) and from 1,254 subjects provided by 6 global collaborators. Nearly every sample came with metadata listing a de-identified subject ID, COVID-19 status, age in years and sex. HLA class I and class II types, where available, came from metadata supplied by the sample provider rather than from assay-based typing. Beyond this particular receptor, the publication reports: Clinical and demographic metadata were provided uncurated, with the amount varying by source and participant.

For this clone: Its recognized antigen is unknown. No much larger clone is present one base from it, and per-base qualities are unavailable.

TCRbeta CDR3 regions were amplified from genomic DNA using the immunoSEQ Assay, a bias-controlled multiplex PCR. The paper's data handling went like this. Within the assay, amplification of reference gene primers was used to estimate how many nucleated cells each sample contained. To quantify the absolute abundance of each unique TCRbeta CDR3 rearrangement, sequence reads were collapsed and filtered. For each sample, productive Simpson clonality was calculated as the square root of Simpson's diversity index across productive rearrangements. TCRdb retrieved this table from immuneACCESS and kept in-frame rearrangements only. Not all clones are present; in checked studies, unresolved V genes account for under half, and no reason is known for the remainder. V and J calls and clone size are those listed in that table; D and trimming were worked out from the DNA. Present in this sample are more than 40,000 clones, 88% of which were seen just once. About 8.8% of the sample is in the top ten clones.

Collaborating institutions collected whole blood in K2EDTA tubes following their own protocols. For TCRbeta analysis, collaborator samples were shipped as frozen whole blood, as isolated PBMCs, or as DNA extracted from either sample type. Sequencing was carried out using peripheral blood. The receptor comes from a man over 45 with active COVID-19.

The DNA is TGTGCCAGCATCCCGGGACAGGGCCACAATGAGCAGTTCTTC. It translates as CASIPGQGHNEQFF. The chain joins TRBV7-2 to TRBJ2-1, with TRBD1 matching 9 junction bases. Here V drops 7 bases and J drops 5 bases, and the junction holds 6 bases not matched to any gene. The CDR3 runs 14 amino acids, cysteine and phenylalanine included. Left in the record is the CDR3 DNA by itself, 42 bases read in frame from the first base. For CDR1 and CDR2, the germline V gene lists SGHTA and FQGNSA.